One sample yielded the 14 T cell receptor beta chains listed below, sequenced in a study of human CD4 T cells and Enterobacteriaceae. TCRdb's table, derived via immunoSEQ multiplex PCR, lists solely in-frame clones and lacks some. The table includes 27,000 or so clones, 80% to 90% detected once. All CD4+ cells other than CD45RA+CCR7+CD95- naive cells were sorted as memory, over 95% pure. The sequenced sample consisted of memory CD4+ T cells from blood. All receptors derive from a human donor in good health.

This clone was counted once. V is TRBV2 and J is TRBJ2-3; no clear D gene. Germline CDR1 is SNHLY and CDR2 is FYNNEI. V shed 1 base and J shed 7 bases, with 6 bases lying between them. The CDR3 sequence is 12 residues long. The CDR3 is CASSEEVNTQYF. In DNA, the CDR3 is TGTGCCAGCAGTGAAGAGGTGAATACGCAGTATTTT.

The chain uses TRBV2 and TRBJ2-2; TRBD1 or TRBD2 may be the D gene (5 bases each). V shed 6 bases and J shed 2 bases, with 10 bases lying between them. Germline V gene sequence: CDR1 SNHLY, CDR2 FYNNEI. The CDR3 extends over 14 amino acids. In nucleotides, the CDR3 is TGTGCCAGCAGGGGGGTGCTTAACACCGGGGAGCTGTTTTTT. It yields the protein CASRGVLNTGELFF.

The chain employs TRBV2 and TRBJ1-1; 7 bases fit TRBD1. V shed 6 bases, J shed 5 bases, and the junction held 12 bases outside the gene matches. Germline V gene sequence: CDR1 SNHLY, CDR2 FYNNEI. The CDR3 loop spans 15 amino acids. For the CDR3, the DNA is TGTGCCAGCAGGGAGAACGACAGGGCGATAACTGAAGCTTTCTTT. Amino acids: CASRENDRAITEAFF.

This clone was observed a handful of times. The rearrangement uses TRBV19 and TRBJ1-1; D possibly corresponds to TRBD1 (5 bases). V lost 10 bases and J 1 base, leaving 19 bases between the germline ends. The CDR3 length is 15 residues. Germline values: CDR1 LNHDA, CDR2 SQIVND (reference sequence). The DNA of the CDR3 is TGTGCCACCCACCCCGGGCAGGGTCGGAACACTGAAGCTTTCTTT. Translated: CATHPGQGRNTEAFF.

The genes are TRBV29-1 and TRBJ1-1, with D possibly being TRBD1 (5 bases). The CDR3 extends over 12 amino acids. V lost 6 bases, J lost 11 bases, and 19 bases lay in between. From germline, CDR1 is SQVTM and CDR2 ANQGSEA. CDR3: CSVTEGPGGAFF. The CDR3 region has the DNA TGCAGCGTGACCGAGGGACCCGGCGGGGCTTTCTTT.

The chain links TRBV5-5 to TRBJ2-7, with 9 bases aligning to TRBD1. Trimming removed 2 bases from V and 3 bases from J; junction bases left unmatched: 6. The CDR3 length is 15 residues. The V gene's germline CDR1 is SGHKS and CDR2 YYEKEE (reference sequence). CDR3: CASSFGGTGLYEQYF. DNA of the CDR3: TGTGCCAGCAGCTTCGGTGGGACAGGGCTCTACGAGCAGTACTTC.

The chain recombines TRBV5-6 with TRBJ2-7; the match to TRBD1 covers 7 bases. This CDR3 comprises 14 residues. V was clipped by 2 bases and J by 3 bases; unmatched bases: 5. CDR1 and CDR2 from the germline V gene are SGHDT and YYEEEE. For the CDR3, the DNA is TGTGCCAGCAGCTTAACGGGACAGAGCTACGAGCAGTACTTC. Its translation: CASSLTGQSYEQYF.

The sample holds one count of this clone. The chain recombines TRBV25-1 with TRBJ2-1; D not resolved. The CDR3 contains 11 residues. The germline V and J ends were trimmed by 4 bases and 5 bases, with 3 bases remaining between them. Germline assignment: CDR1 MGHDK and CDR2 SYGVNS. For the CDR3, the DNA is TGTGCCAGCAGTGTAGACAATGAGCAGTTCTTC. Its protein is CASSVDNEQFF. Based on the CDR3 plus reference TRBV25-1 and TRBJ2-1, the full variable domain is EADIYQTPRYLVIGTGKKITLECSQTMGHDKMYWYQQDPGMELHLIHYSYGVNSTEKGDLSSESTVSRIRTEHFPLTLESARPSHTSQYLCASSVDNEQFFGPGTRLTVL.

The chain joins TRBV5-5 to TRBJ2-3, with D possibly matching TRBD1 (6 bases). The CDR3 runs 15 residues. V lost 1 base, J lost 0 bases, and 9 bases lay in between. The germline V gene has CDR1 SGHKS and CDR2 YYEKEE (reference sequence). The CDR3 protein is CASSLIGTSTDTQYF. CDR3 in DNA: TGTGCCAGCAGCTTGATTGGGACAAGCACAGATACGCAGTATTTT.

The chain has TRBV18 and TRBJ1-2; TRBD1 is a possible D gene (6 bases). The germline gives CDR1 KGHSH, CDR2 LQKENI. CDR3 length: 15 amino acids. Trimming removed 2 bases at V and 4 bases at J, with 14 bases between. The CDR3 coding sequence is TGTGCCAGCTCACCAGGTGCAGGGGCAGGCTATGGCTACACCTTC. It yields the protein CASSPGAGAGYGYTF. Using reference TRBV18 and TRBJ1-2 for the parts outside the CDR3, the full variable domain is NAGVMQNPRHLVRRRGQEARLRCSPMKGHSHVYWYRQLPEEGLKFMVYLQKENIIDESGMPKERFSAEFPKEGPSILRIQQVVRGDSAAYFCASSPGAGAGYGYTFGSGTRLTVV.

The CDR3 DNA reads TGTGCCAGCAGTTACGGGGGGCAAGTGGATGAGCAGTTCTTC. It specifies CASSYGGQVDEQFF. The chain employs TRBV6-6 and TRBJ2-1; D might be TRBD1 or TRBD2, each matching 6 bases. Trimming removed 2 bases at V and 8 bases at J, with 13 bases between. This CDR3 spans 14 amino acids. Germline V gene sequence: CDR1 MNHNY, CDR2 SVGAGI (reference sequence).

The CDR3 here is CASRPAAGYEQYF. The CDR3 DNA follows: TGTGCCAGCAGACCGGCGGCGGGCTACGAGCAGTACTTC. This chain connects TRBV6-1 to TRBJ2-7, with D tentatively TRBD2 (5 bases). V was cut by 6 bases and J by 3 bases, with 12 bases left in between. Germline values: CDR1 MNHNS, CDR2 SASEGT. This CDR3 comprises 13 residues.

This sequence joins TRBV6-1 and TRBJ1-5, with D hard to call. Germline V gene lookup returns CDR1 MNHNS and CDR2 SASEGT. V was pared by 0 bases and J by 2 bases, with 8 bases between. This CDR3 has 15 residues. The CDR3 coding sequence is TGTGCCAGCAGTGAAGCAATAAGAGGCAATCAGCCCCAGCATTTT. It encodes CASSEAIRGNQPQHF.

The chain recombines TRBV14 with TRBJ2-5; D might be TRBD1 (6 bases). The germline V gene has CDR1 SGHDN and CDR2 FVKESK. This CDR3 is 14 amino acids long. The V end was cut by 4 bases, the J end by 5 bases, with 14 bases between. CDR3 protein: CASSRQAGGETQYF. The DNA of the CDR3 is TGTGCCAGCAGCCGACAGGCGGGCGGGGAGACCCAGTACTTC.